Only a few counts were recorded for the clone carrying this TCR beta chain. This entry belongs to a study of OX40 agonist ivuxolimab in advanced cancers. The CDR3 consists of 12 residues. Germline assignment: CDR1 SGHRS and CDR2 YFSETQ. V was shortened by 4 bases and J by 7 bases, with 12 bases between the two germline ends. Sequencing was performed with immunoSEQ multiplex PCR; in TCRdb, only in-frame clones are kept and a portion is missing. The sample shows roughly 35,000 clones, around 73% of them seen only once. Sequenced material: CD4+ or CD8+ T cells sorted from blood, taken in a trial of the OX40 agonist ivuxolimab. The chain is built from TRBV5-1 and TRBJ2-7; D is possibly TRBD1 or TRBD2 (5 bases each). The clonotype was recovered from an adult with an advanced solid tumor such as melanoma, head and neck, liver or kidney cancer. CDR3 sequence (DNA): TGCGCCAGCAGCATGGGAGAGGGGGAGCAGTACTTC. Translated, it gives CASSMGEGEQYF.